This is a list of T cell receptor beta chains from one sample in a study of blood T cell repertoires in COVID-19. The assay was immunoSEQ multiplex PCR, and TCRdb's table has in-frame clones only and misses some. The sample contains a few hundred thousand clones, 65% to 90% of which appear only once. The sequencing sample was made of peripheral blood. These receptors all come from a woman in her sixties or seventies with COVID-19, enrolled during active disease. Both conserved end residues are part of each CDR3. Fields, in order: CDR3 DNA, CDR3 protein, V gene, D gene, clone size, J gene. A D gene is named only where the DNA matches it firmly. Rows may omit the clone size; those that give it use once, few, many or a size class.

DNA: TGTGCCAGCAGCCGCAGGGATGGCTACACCTTC
CDR3: CASSRRDGYTF
V: TRBV11-2
D: NA
size: NA
J: TRBJ1-2

DNA: TGTGCCAGCTCACCCTCAGACAGGAATTCACCCCTCCACTTT
CDR3: CASSPSDRNSPLHF
V: TRBV18
D: NA
size: NA
J: TRBJ1-6

DNA: TGTGCCAAGGCTCGGGACTCTGGGGCCAACGTCCTGACTTTC
CDR3: CAKARDSGANVLTF
V: TRBV5-4
D: NA
size: NA
J: TRBJ2-6

DNA: TGTGCCAGCAGTTACGGCAGAATAAGCACAGATACGCAGTATTTT
CDR3: CASSYGRISTDTQYF
V: TRBV6-6
D: NA
size: NA
J: TRBJ2-3

DNA: TGCAGCGTTGAGGTAGTGTCGCGGGCGCGAGGGGCTTTCTTT
CDR3: CSVEVVSRARGAFF
V: TRBV29-1
D: NA
size: NA
J: TRBJ1-1

DNA: TGTGCCAGCAGCCTCTCGCGGGGACAAGAGACCCAGTACTTC
CDR3: CASSLSRGQETQYF
V: TRBV7-3
D: NA
size: NA
J: TRBJ2-5

DNA: TGTGCCAGCAGCTTATTCGGCAGGGGCAAGACCCAGTACTTC
CDR3: CASSLFGRGKTQYF
V: TRBV13
D: NA
size: NA
J: TRBJ2-5

DNA: TGTGCCAGCAGCCAAACAGGGGCTTTCCCACATGGCTACACCTTC
CDR3: CASSQTGAFPHGYTF
V: TRBV7-9
D: TRBD1
size: NA
J: TRBJ1-2

DNA: TGCGCCAGCAGCCATGCAGACGACAGGGGCCTCTGCTTCTTC
CDR3: CASSHADDRGLCFF
V: TRBV4-1
D: TRBD1
size: NA
J: TRBJ1-2

DNA: TGTGCCAGCAGCTGGATGCTAGCGGGGGTCACCTACGAGCAGTACTTC
CDR3: CASSWMLAGVTYEQYF
V: TRBV5-6
D: TRBD2
size: NA
J: TRBJ2-7

DNA: TGTGCCAGCAGTCAAAATGGACAGGGAAGGCCCTATGGCTACACCTTC
CDR3: CASSQNGQGRPYGYTF
V: TRBV27
D: TRBD1
size: NA
J: TRBJ1-2

DNA: TGTGCCAGCAGGCAGATCCAGAGCGATGAGCAGTTCTTC
CDR3: CASRQIQSDEQFF
V: TRBV6-5
D: NA
size: NA
J: TRBJ2-1

DNA: TGTGCCAGTATGGGAACAGGGGCGGCTAACTATGGCTACACCTTC
CDR3: CASMGTGAANYGYTF
V: TRBV19
D: TRBD1
size: NA
J: TRBJ1-2

DNA: TGTGCCAGCAGCAGGACAGAGCTCTATGGCTACACCTTC
CDR3: CASSRTELYGYTF
V: TRBV5-4
D: NA
size: few
J: TRBJ1-2

DNA: TGCGCCAGCAGTGAGTCGGATAGTTCGGAGGGAGGATACGAGCAGTACTTC
CDR3: CASSESDSSEGGYEQYF
V: TRBV10-2
D: NA
size: NA
J: TRBJ2-7

DNA: TGTGCCAGCGCTACTAGCGGGGGGGCCTACGAGCAGTACTTC
CDR3: CASATSGGAYEQYF
V: TRBV30
D: TRBD2
size: NA
J: TRBJ2-7

DNA: TGTGCCAGTAATGAGGGTGGTCGGGAGACCCAGTACTTC
CDR3: CASNEGGRETQYF
V: TRBV19
D: NA
size: NA
J: TRBJ2-5

DNA: TGTGCCAGCAGCCGTTCCGGTGGCTACACCTTC
CDR3: CASSRSGGYTF
V: TRBV5-4
D: NA
size: NA
J: TRBJ1-2

DNA: TGTGCCAGCAGCAGGGACAGGGGGACCCTTGGGGCTTTCTTT
CDR3: CASSRDRGTLGAFF
V: TRBV7-2
D: TRBD1
size: NA
J: TRBJ1-1

DNA: TGTGCCAGCAGGTCAGGGGGTGATGGCTACACCTTC
CDR3: CASRSGGDGYTF
V: TRBV9
D: TRBD1
size: NA
J: TRBJ1-2

DNA: TGTGCCACCACCGGGACAGGGGAGGACGAGCAGTACTTC
CDR3: CATTGTGEDEQYF
V: TRBV15
D: TRBD1
size: few
J: TRBJ2-7

DNA: TGTGCCAGCACTCGGGACAGGGTCCACAATGAGCAGTTCTTC
CDR3: CASTRDRVHNEQFF
V: TRBV7-2
D: TRBD1
size: NA
J: TRBJ2-1

DNA: TGTGCCAGCAGCTCCTTAGCGGGGGTTCACCACGAGCAGTACTTC
CDR3: CASSSLAGVHHEQYF
V: TRBV6-2/TRBV6-3
D: TRBD2
size: NA
J: TRBJ2-7

DNA: TGTGCCAGCATCGGGACAGGGGGCCACGAGCAGTACTTC
CDR3: CASIGTGGHEQYF
V: TRBV6-5
D: TRBD1
size: NA
J: TRBJ2-7

DNA: TGTGCCAGCAGCAACCCGAAGCGGGGGCGAGATGAGCAGTTCTTC
CDR3: CASSNPKRGRDEQFF
V: TRBV6-5
D: TRBD2
size: NA
J: TRBJ2-1

DNA: TGTGCCAGCCACGTTGGGGGGATTGGTGAAGCTTTCTTT
CDR3: CASHVGGIGEAFF
V: TRBV6-5
D: NA
size: NA
J: TRBJ1-1

DNA: TGTGCCATCTCCCGGGCTGGGGCCAACGTCCTGACTTTC
CDR3: CAISRAGANVLTF
V: TRBV19
D: NA
size: NA
J: TRBJ2-6

DNA: TGTGCCAGTAGGCGGACTCAGGGGGCTGGCACTGAAGCTTTCTTT
CDR3: CASRRTQGAGTEAFF
V: TRBV19
D: TRBD1
size: NA
J: TRBJ1-1

DNA: TGTGCCAGCAGCTTGACTAGCGGGGGGGAAGAGCAGTTCTTC
CDR3: CASSLTSGGEEQFF
V: TRBV5-4
D: TRBD2
size: NA
J: TRBJ2-1

DNA: TGTGCCAGTAGTTCCTCACAGGGACCAAGTAAATACGAGCAGTACTTC
CDR3: CASSSSQGPSKYEQYF
V: TRBV19
D: NA
size: once
J: TRBJ2-7

DNA: TGTGCCAGCAGCTTGGGGGGCGGCAGGGATAATTCACCCCTCCACTTT
CDR3: CASSLGGGRDNSPLHF
V: TRBV5-4
D: NA
size: NA
J: TRBJ1-6

DNA: TGCGCCAGCAGCTTCGATCAAACTTACAATGAGCAGTTCTTC
CDR3: CASSFDQTYNEQFF
V: TRBV5-1
D: NA
size: NA
J: TRBJ2-1

DNA: TGTGCCAGCAGTCTGGACCCAGGGGGCTACACCTTC
CDR3: CASSLDPGGYTF
V: TRBV6-2/TRBV6-3
D: NA
size: many
J: TRBJ1-2

DNA: TGTGCCAGCAGCTCGTTGCTCGGGGGTAGGACTGAAGCTTTCTTT
CDR3: CASSSLLGGRTEAFF
V: TRBV7-8
D: NA
size: NA
J: TRBJ1-1

DNA: TGTGCCAGCAGCGTAGAATCAGCGAGCTCCTACGAGCAGTACTTC
CDR3: CASSVESASSYEQYF
V: TRBV9
D: NA
size: once
J: TRBJ2-7

DNA: TGTGCCAGCAGCCTTAGCCTACTCTCCTACGAGCAGTACTTC
CDR3: CASSLSLLSYEQYF
V: TRBV6-5
D: NA
size: NA
J: TRBJ2-7

DNA: TGTGCCAGCAGCTCCCTGGGGGCAACTGGAAACACCATATATTTT
CDR3: CASSSLGATGNTIYF
V: TRBV7-9
D: NA
size: NA
J: TRBJ1-3

DNA: TGTGCCAGCAGCACAGGGTACAATCAGCCCCAGCATTTT
CDR3: CASSTGYNQPQHF
V: TRBV2
D: NA
size: once
J: TRBJ1-5

DNA: TGTGCCAGCAGCACCTCTACACAGACTACGCAGTATTTT
CDR3: CASSTSTQTTQYF
V: TRBV7-6
D: NA
size: NA
J: TRBJ2-3

DNA: TGTGCCAGCAGTTACTCCGTAATGAAAAACATTCAGTACTTC
CDR3: CASSYSVMKNIQYF
V: TRBV6-5
D: NA
size: once
J: TRBJ2-4

DNA: TGCGCCAGCGCCCAAGGGGATCCTAGCACAGATACGCAGTATTTT
CDR3: CASAQGDPSTDTQYF
V: TRBV5-1
D: NA
size: NA
J: TRBJ2-3

DNA: TGTGCCAGCAGGGTGACTCTCTCTGGAAACACCATATATTTT
CDR3: CASRVTLSGNTIYF
V: TRBV6-5
D: NA
size: NA
J: TRBJ1-3

DNA: TGTGCCAGCAGTCCGAGTTACGAGCAGTACTTC
CDR3: CASSPSYEQYF
V: TRBV7-2
D: NA
size: NA
J: TRBJ2-7

DNA: TGTGCCAGCAGCTCGACAGGGGGCGAATATCAGCCCCAGCATTTT
CDR3: CASSSTGGEYQPQHF
V: TRBV2
D: TRBD1
size: NA
J: TRBJ1-5

DNA: TGTGCCACCAGTGATTTGTCGCCCGAGGACATAGGATACGAGCAGTACTTC
CDR3: CATSDLSPEDIGYEQYF
V: TRBV24-1
D: NA
size: NA
J: TRBJ2-7

DNA: TGCGCCAGCAGTTTCGGACAGGGGCGGGGAGATACGCAGTATTTT
CDR3: CASSFGQGRGDTQYF
V: TRBV5-1
D: TRBD1
size: NA
J: TRBJ2-3

DNA: TGTGCCATCAGTGAGACGGACAGGGTTGAGAACTATGGCTACACCTTC
CDR3: CAISETDRVENYGYTF
V: TRBV10-3
D: TRBD1
size: once
J: TRBJ1-2

DNA: TGTGCCAGCAGTGGGCTTATACAGGGATTTACTGGCTACACCTTC
CDR3: CASSGLIQGFTGYTF
V: TRBV27
D: NA
size: NA
J: TRBJ1-2

DNA: TGTGCCAGTAGTTCGTTTGATAGCCCAGATACGCAGTATTTT
CDR3: CASSSFDSPDTQYF
V: TRBV19
D: NA
size: NA
J: TRBJ2-3

DNA: TGTGCCAGCAGCCAAGAGGCGGGCCAGCGCAACTATGGCTACACCTTC
CDR3: CASSQEAGQRNYGYTF
V: TRBV4-2
D: NA
size: NA
J: TRBJ1-2

DNA: TGTGCCAGCAGCTTAGCCGGGACAGGCCTCCCTGAGCAGTACTTC
CDR3: CASSLAGTGLPEQYF
V: TRBV11-2
D: TRBD1
size: NA
J: TRBJ2-7

DNA: TGTGCCAGCAGCGTAGGGAGTATGAACACTGAAGCTTTCTTT
CDR3: CASSVGSMNTEAFF
V: TRBV9
D: NA
size: NA
J: TRBJ1-1